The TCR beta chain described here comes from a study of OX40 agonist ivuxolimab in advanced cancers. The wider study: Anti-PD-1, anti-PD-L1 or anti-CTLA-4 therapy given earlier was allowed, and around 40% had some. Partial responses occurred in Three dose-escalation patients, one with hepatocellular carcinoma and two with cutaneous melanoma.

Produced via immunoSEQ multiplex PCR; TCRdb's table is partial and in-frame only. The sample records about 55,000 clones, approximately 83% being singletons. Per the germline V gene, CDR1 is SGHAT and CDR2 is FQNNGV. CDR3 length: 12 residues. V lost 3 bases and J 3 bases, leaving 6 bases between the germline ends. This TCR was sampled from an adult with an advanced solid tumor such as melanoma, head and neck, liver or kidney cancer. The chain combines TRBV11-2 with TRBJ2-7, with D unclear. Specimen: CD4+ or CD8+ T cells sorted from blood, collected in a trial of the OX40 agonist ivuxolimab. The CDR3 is CASSFDGYEQYF. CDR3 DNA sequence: TGTGCCAGCAGCTTCGATGGCTACGAGCAGTACTTC.